This T cell receptor beta chain was observed in a study of blood T cell repertoires in COVID-19. In the study overall: PBMCs, B-cell-depleted T cells, or T cells provided the cDNA or gDNA that made up the material.

Method: immunoSEQ multiplex PCR; TCRdb's copy keeps in-frame clones and lacks some. The table includes 100,000 to 150,000 clones, around 89% detected once. Trimming at V came to 7 bases and at J to 6 bases, leaving 10 bases not matched to a gene. CDR1 LGHNT and CDR2 FRNRAP come from the germline V gene. The CDR3 is 14 residues long. The V gene is TRBV12-5, the J gene TRBJ2-7, with 9 bases that match TRBD1. This sequence was found in a man aged 50 to 60 with acute or convalescent COVID-19. Sequenced: peripheral blood. CDR3: CASAPQGAVGEQYF. CDR3 sequence (DNA): TGTGCTAGTGCCCCACAGGGGGCGGTCGGCGAGCAGTACTTC.